Included here is one T cell receptor beta chain sequence, with context. In this sample, this clonotype turned up many times. The antigen it binds to is not known. Base qualities were left out, and no much larger clone turns up one base away. V lost 4 bases and J lost 5 bases, and the count of bases not matched to a germline gene is 9. CDR1 and CDR2 are drawn from the germline V gene (reference sequence): MNHNY, SVGAGI. The CDR3 sequence holds 15 residues, the cysteine and phenylalanine included. Of all the DNA, just the CDR3 is kept, 45 bases in frame from base 1. The data derive from a study of read filtering for tumor transcriptome and immune sequencing (dated by TCRdb to the early 2020s). Study-level background: The cohort had 17 male and more than 12 female patients with a mean age of about 70 years, ranging from roughly 45 to 85. By revised international staging, about 8 patients were R-ISS I, under 20 were R-ISS II and roughly seven were R-ISS III. After DNase treatment, whole-transcriptome libraries were prepared with the TruSeq RNA Access Library Prep Kit. A main aim was a read-filtering strategy for immune repertoire data, specifically whether clonotypes supported by a single read should be removed. The study compared TCR repertoires from targeted immune repertoire sequencing and bulk whole-transcriptome sequencing run on the same bone marrow samples. TCR-region mapped reads per sample ranged from about 4.05 to 10.27 million with IR-seq versus only about 85 to 1,300 with RNA-seq.

Each patient had bone marrow sampled at the time of active disease. Bone marrow mononuclear cells were isolated by Ficoll-Hypaque density gradient centrifugation. CD138-negative cells were obtained by negative selection after labeling with CD138 magnetic microbeads on a MACS separator, removing myeloma plasma cells. Flow cytometry with CD138 antibodies on an Attune NxT was used to check how pure the isolated cells were. TRIzol reagent was used to extract total RNA, which was then quantified with a NanoDrop spectrophotometer. For each patient, the CD138-negative bone marrow sample underwent paired RNA-seq and IR-seq. Study-wide conclusions, independent of this receptor: Compared with RNA-seq, IR-seq captured clonotypes at much higher depth and more reliably, and a smaller IR-seq throughput was enough to identify most shared clonotypes. Single-read clonotypes made up around 80% of clonotypes but only approximately 4% of total reads in IR-seq, compared with 65% to 75% of clonotypes and 44.6% of reads in RNA-seq. Removing single-read clonotypes increased the correlation between IR-seq and RNA-seq shared clonotype proportions. Rather than purified T cells, the sorted CD138-negative fraction was a mixed bone marrow immune population.

TCR libraries were constructed from approximately 360 ng RNA using the Immunoverse kit, and molecular barcoded adaptors covering alpha/delta and beta/gamma chains were employed. TCR library preparation used the same RNA that was used for transcriptome sequencing. Sequencing of the TCR libraries was done on an Illumina HiSeq 4000 with 2 x 150 cycles. As for how the authors treated the data: TCR reads were aligned to human V, D, J and C references and assembled into CDR3 clonotypes with MiXCR, including quality filtering and error correction. Clonotype counts and gene usage diversity were analyzed with the tcR package in R. For inspection of raw mapping reads, RNA-seq reads were mapped by STAR aligner version 2.5.3a onto GRCh37 of the human genome. To test the effect of sequencing depth on detected clonotypes, IR-seq fastq files were randomly downsampled using Seqtk 1.3. TCRdb itself trimmed the public reads at Q25 with fastp, ran MiXCR and retained productive beta chains. Each record represents a unique CDR3 protein, reported with the most common genes and DNA among its rows. The V and J calls and clone size are TCRdb's, not the authors'. For this sample the table gives roughly 49,000 distinct CDR3 sequences, of which around 21% were detected only once. Together, the top ten hold less than 45% of the sample.

The rearrangement joined TRBV6-6 to TRBJ1-1; 8 bases in the junction line up with TRBD1. The sample consisted of a population of CD138-negative cells sorted from bone marrow. The intended sense of this specimen's cell subset or site label: bone marrow mononuclear cells depleted of CD138+ plasma/myeloma cells by negative magnetic selection. The receptor comes from a donor aged 40 or over with multiple myeloma. The CDR3: CASSSPRQGFTEAFF. The sequence in DNA is TGTGCCAGCAGTTCGCCGAGACAGGGGTTTACTGAAGCTTTCTTT.